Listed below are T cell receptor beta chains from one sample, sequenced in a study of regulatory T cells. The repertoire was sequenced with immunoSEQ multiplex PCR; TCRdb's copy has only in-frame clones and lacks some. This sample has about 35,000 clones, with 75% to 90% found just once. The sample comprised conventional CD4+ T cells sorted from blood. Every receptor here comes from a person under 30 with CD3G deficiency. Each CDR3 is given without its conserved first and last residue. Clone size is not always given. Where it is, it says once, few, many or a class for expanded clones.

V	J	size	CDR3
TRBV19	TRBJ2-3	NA	ASSIEHTDTQY
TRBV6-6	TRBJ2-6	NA	ASSAGEGANVLT
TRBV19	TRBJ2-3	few	ASSQNYRTDTQY
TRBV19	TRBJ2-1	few	ASSIKVAAIPHEQF
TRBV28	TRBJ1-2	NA	ASSTGGNGYT
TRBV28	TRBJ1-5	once	ASSFMGKGNQPQH
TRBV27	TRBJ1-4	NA	ASSSRSGEKLF
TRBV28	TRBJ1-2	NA	ASRQGSYGYT
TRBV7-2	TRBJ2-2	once	ASSVTGYTGELF
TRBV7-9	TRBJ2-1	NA	ASSLQGSRNEQF
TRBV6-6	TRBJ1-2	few	ASTTGTSTYGYT
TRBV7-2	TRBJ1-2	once	ASSFSGAQGGYT
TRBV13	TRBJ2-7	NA	ASSLGQGYEQY
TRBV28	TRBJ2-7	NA	ASSLRWDTYEQY
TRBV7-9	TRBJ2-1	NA	ASSYEATEQF
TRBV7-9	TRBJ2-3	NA	ASSLRGLEQY
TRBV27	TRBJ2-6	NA	ASSPLRGVGSGANVLT
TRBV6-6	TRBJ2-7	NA	ASSYGGQGSYEQY
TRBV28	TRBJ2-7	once	ASSSQGRANYEQY
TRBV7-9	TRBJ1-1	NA	ASSPGAGVEAF
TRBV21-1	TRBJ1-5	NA	ASSKLAQPQH
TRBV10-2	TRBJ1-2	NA	ASARGREVGYT
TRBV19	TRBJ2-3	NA	ASSMAGQGTDTQY
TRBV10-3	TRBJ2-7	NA	AISDLLGDEQY
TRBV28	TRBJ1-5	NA	ASSSLGQPQH
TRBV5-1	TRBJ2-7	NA	ASSSEGRNEQY